The sequence of this T cell receptor beta chain was determined in a study of shared clonotypes between healthy human individuals. About the research overall: In total, the donors were two women and a few men aged 18 to 49.

Study-level points and caveats: All-four-donor shared clonotypes had higher generation probabilities than non-shared clonotypes did. Despite large depth, sorted-subset datasets appeared incompletely sequenced.

Each PCR replicate from the sorted subsets contained 200 to 250 ng DNA, which is 25,000 to 30,000 T cell genomes. Clones were read by immunoSEQ multiplex PCR, and TCRdb kept only the in-frame ones, dropping some. Of a few million clones in the sample, approximately 95% were seen once. The V gene's germline CDR1 is SQVTM and CDR2 ANQGSEA. V was clipped by 7 bases and J by 1 base; unmatched bases: 4. CDR3 size: 14 residues. A remark on this clone: The antigen remains unidentified.

V is TRBV29-1 and J is TRBJ2-2; TRBD1 matches 9 bases. The receptor comes from a young man in good health. Some clones in this sample may be carry-over from other donors' samples. The source material was naive CD4+ T cells from PBMCs. Subset here: CD45RA+ positively selected. CDR3 nucleotides: TGCAGCGGGTGGGACAGGGAGAACACCGGGGAGCTGTTTTTT. Amino acid sequence: CSGWDRENTGELFF.